In this sample, the clone carrying this T cell receptor beta chain turned up many times. The antigen is unknown. This sample stems from a study of early T cells in non-severe SARS-CoV-2 infection. Study overall: Unpaired chains resulted from sequencing bulk RNA of unsorted whole blood. Study findings and constraints: There was a bias toward anti-spike CD8 responses in VDJdb matching, which missed private and CD4 specificities.

As part of library construction, unique molecular identifiers were attached to individual cDNA molecules. TCRdb fed the 5' RACE reads into MiXCR, producing one record per CDR3 protein. The sample includes tens of thousands of distinct CDR3 sequences, 5% to 6% of them seen just once. Material: whole blood. The receptor comes from an adult who was a healthcare worker with PCR-confirmed SARS-CoV-2 infection or an uninfected control (not recorded which).

DNA of the CDR3: TGTGCCAGCAGCCGCTATAGTGGTAGCGGCATTGCCTACGAGCAGTACTTC. This codes for CASSRYSGSGIAYEQYF. The chain employs TRBV6-5 and TRBJ2-7, with TRBD2 as a possible D gene (6 bases). Germline CDR1 MNHEY, CDR2 SVGAGI. Trimming removed 6 bases at V and 2 bases at J, with 23 bases between. This CDR3 has 17 residues.